The entry below gives a single T cell receptor (beta chain) sequence along with its context. Its cognate antigen is unknown. This specimen belongs to a study of Ad26.COV2.S vaccination and SARS-CoV-2 variants. Study results and caveats: Analytic work on TCR breadth and depth might have understated the full extent of total T cell responses.

Sequencing used immunoSEQ multiplex PCR; TCRdb keeps in-frame clones, though not all of them. The profile shows some 190,000 clones, around 88% of them singletons. The CDR3 totals 13 residues. The ends were cut back, 5 bases at V and 4 bases at J, with 10 bases in the middle. The sample here was peripheral blood, taken after recovery from COVID-19. The chain has TRBV12-3 or TRBV12-4 and TRBJ2-3; D call uncertain. This TCR was recovered from a human donor who had recovered from COVID-19. This CDR3 is CASSLMGSDTQYF. The CDR3, as DNA: TGTGCCAGCAGTCTCATGGGGTCAGATACGCAGTATTTT.